A selection of T cell receptor beta chains follows, all from one sample in a study of Graves' ophthalmopathy and Graves' hyperthyroidism. TCRdb redid the calling of the multiplex PCR reads with MiXCR, one entry per CDR3 protein. The sample carries hundreds of thousands of distinct CDR3 sequences, 15% recorded once. The sequencing sample was made of peripheral blood. These TCRs come from a woman aged 18 to 35 with stable Graves' hyperthyroidism. CDR3s include the opening cysteine and the closing phenylalanine or tryptophan. The order of the fields is V gene, D gene, clone size, J gene, CDR3 DNA, CDR3 protein. A D gene is named only where the DNA matches it firmly. Clone size is shown for a subset of rows, as once, few, many or a class of expanded clone.

V gene: TRBV6-1; D gene: NA; clone size: many; J gene: TRBJ1-6; CDR3 DNA: TGTGCCAGCAGTCCAGAAGGACAGCATAGTTCACCCCTCCACTTT; CDR3 protein: CASSPEGQHSSPLHF
V gene: TRBV6-1; D gene: NA; clone size: NA; J gene: TRBJ2-2; CDR3 DNA: TGTGCCAGCAGTGTGGCGGGGGCTGGTATTATAGCCGGGGAGCTGTTTTTT; CDR3 protein: CASSVAGAGIIAGELFF
V gene: TRBV7-8; D gene: NA; clone size: many; J gene: TRBJ1-5; CDR3 DNA: TGTGCCAGCAGCTTACGCCGGGGCGATATTCAGCCCCAGCATTTT; CDR3 protein: CASSLRRGDIQPQHF
V gene: TRBV6-1; D gene: NA; clone size: many; J gene: TRBJ1-5; CDR3 DNA: TGTGCCAGCAGTGCCCTTAGCAATCAGCCCCAGCATTTT; CDR3 protein: CASSALSNQPQHF
V gene: TRBV7-8; D gene: TRBD1; clone size: many; J gene: TRBJ2-7; CDR3 DNA: TGTGCCAGCAGCTTCTCCCGGGACAGGGGCTACGAGCAGTACTTC; CDR3 protein: CASSFSRDRGYEQYF
V gene: TRBV24-1; D gene: TRBD1; clone size: few; J gene: TRBJ2-2; CDR3 DNA: TGTGCCACCAGTGATTTGCGGACAGGGAACACCGGGGAGCTGTTTTTT; CDR3 protein: CATSDLRTGNTGELFF
V gene: TRBV12-5; D gene: TRBD1; clone size: many; J gene: TRBJ1-1; CDR3 DNA: TGTGCTAGTGGCAGGGACAGGGGGCGCGAAGCTTTCTTT; CDR3 protein: CASGRDRGREAFF
V gene: TRBV6-5; D gene: TRBD1; clone size: many; J gene: TRBJ1-1; CDR3 DNA: TGTGCCAGCAGTTCAGGACAGGTTAAAGCTTTCTTT; CDR3 protein: CASSSGQVKAFF
V gene: TRBV18; D gene: NA; clone size: few; J gene: TRBJ2-5; CDR3 DNA: TGTGCCAGCTCCGCGCCCAATGAAGAGACCCAGTACTTC; CDR3 protein: CASSAPNEETQYF
V gene: TRBV6-5; D gene: NA; clone size: few; J gene: TRBJ2-7; CDR3 DNA: TGTGCCAGCAGTTACCTTCTCCCCGGGGGTGAGCAGTACTTC; CDR3 protein: CASSYLLPGGEQYF
V gene: TRBV4-1; D gene: NA; clone size: few; J gene: TRBJ2-7; CDR3 DNA: TGCGCCAGCAGCCGACATGGGGAGCAGTACTTC; CDR3 protein: CASSRHGEQYF
V gene: TRBV15; D gene: NA; clone size: NA; J gene: TRBJ2-7; CDR3 DNA: TGTGCCACCGGACGCCAGGGAACCTACGAGCAGTACTTC; CDR3 protein: CATGRQGTYEQYF
V gene: TRBV11-2; D gene: NA; clone size: many; J gene: TRBJ1-1; CDR3 DNA: TGTGCCAGCAGCTCTCGGGGTTTCATGAACACTGAAGCTTTCTTT; CDR3 protein: CASSSRGFMNTEAFF
V gene: TRBV6-1; D gene: NA; clone size: many; J gene: TRBJ1-5; CDR3 DNA: TGTGCCAGCAGTGGGGGCCTCTGGCCCTCTAGCAATCAGCCCCAGCATTTT; CDR3 protein: CASSGGLWPSSNQPQHF
V gene: TRBV11-2; D gene: NA; clone size: NA; J gene: TRBJ1-4; CDR3 DNA: TGTGCCAGCAGCTCCCAAGGTAGAACTAATGAAAAACTGTTTTTT; CDR3 protein: CASSSQGRTNEKLFF
V gene: TRBV24-1; D gene: NA; clone size: many; J gene: TRBJ2-5; CDR3 DNA: TGTGCCACCAGTGACCCGAATCCGGGACAAGGAATGAAGACCCAGTACTTC; CDR3 protein: CATSDPNPGQGMKTQYF
V gene: TRBV12-3/TRBV12-4; D gene: NA; clone size: many; J gene: TRBJ2-7; CDR3 DNA: TGTGCCAGCAGTCCTTACGGGGACACCTCCTACGAGCAGTACTTC; CDR3 protein: CASSPYGDTSYEQYF
V gene: TRBV6-1; D gene: TRBD1; clone size: many; J gene: TRBJ1-1; CDR3 DNA: TGTGCCAGCAGTCCAACAGGGGAGAACACTGAAGCTTTCTTT; CDR3 protein: CASSPTGENTEAFF
V gene: TRBV27; D gene: NA; clone size: many; J gene: TRBJ2-5; CDR3 DNA: TGTGCCAGCAGTTTGGGATCGGGGGAGACCCAGTACTTC; CDR3 protein: CASSLGSGETQYF
V gene: TRBV5-1; D gene: TRBD1; clone size: NA; J gene: TRBJ1-2; CDR3 DNA: TGCGCCAGCAGCTTGGGGGTCGGGACAGGGGACTATGGCTACACCTTC; CDR3 protein: CASSLGVGTGDYGYTF
V gene: TRBV20-1; D gene: NA; clone size: many; J gene: TRBJ1-1; CDR3 DNA: TGCAGTGCTTCGACAGGACCGGCGAACACTGAAGCTTTCTTT; CDR3 protein: CSASTGPANTEAFF
V gene: TRBV7-8; D gene: TRBD1; clone size: NA; J gene: TRBJ2-5; CDR3 DNA: TGTGCCAGCAGCTTAGTTTGGTACAGGGGTTCTGAGACCCAGTACTTC; CDR3 protein: CASSLVWYRGSETQYF
V gene: TRBV7-8; D gene: NA; clone size: few; J gene: TRBJ2-2; CDR3 DNA: TGTGCCAGCACCCCCGCGGGGCGGATGAACACCGGGGAGCTGTTTTTT; CDR3 protein: CASTPAGRMNTGELFF
V gene: TRBV7-2; D gene: NA; clone size: many; J gene: TRBJ1-2; CDR3 DNA: TGTGCCAGCAGCCCTCGGACAGTCGATCATGGCTACACCTTC; CDR3 protein: CASSPRTVDHGYTF
V gene: TRBV7-2; D gene: NA; clone size: many; J gene: TRBJ2-5; CDR3 DNA: TGTGCCAGCAGCCAATCTCGTGAGACCCAGTACTTC; CDR3 protein: CASSQSRETQYF
V gene: TRBV12-3/TRBV12-4; D gene: NA; clone size: many; J gene: TRBJ1-5; CDR3 DNA: TGTGCCAGCAGTTTAGGGGAGGGCCGTAGCAATCAGCCCCAGCATTTT; CDR3 protein: CASSLGEGRSNQPQHF
V gene: TRBV3-1; D gene: NA; clone size: few; J gene: TRBJ1-2; CDR3 DNA: TGTGCCAGCAGCCAATTTTTCCCCGGACAAACTAACTATGGCTACACCTTC; CDR3 protein: CASSQFFPGQTNYGYTF
V gene: TRBV20-1; D gene: NA; clone size: many; J gene: TRBJ1-1; CDR3 DNA: TGCAGTGCTAGAGTGACACACACCCGGAACACTGAAGCTTTCTTT; CDR3 protein: CSARVTHTRNTEAFF
V gene: TRBV11-2; D gene: NA; clone size: many; J gene: TRBJ1-1; CDR3 DNA: TGTGCCAGCAGCTTACGTTGGGCAGGGGCGAACACTGAAGCTTTCTTT; CDR3 protein: CASSLRWAGANTEAFF
V gene: TRBV18; D gene: TRBD1; clone size: many; J gene: TRBJ2-7; CDR3 DNA: TGTGCCAGCTCACCAGCCGGGACAGGTTCGTACGAGCAGTACTTC; CDR3 protein: CASSPAGTGSYEQYF
V gene: TRBV20-1; D gene: TRBD1; clone size: NA; J gene: TRBJ2-7; CDR3 DNA: TGCAGTGCTAGAGACGTTACGGGACAGGGGGAGCAGTACTTC; CDR3 protein: CSARDVTGQGEQYF
V gene: TRBV2; D gene: NA; clone size: many; J gene: TRBJ1-6; CDR3 DNA: TGTGCCAGCAGTGAGACAGGAACAGGGAACTCACCCCTCCACTTT; CDR3 protein: CASSETGTGNSPLHF
V gene: TRBV20-1; D gene: NA; clone size: NA; J gene: TRBJ1-3; CDR3 DNA: TGCAGTGCTGTCAGAGGATCCTCTGGAAACACCATATATTTT; CDR3 protein: CSAVRGSSGNTIYF
V gene: TRBV9; D gene: NA; clone size: many; J gene: TRBJ1-2; CDR3 DNA: TGTGCCAGCAGCGGCTTTCCCGGGGGCGGCTATGGCTACACCTTC; CDR3 protein: CASSGFPGGGYGYTF
V gene: TRBV9; D gene: TRBD1; clone size: many; J gene: TRBJ1-1; CDR3 DNA: TGTGCCAGCAGCGTAGCTGACAGGGGATACACTGAAGCTTTCTTT; CDR3 protein: CASSVADRGYTEAFF
V gene: TRBV6-1; D gene: NA; clone size: NA; J gene: TRBJ1-2; CDR3 DNA: TGTGCCAGCACTCTAGATCCAGGGGGCTACACCTTC; CDR3 protein: CASTLDPGGYTF
V gene: TRBV11-2; D gene: NA; clone size: many; J gene: TRBJ2-7; CDR3 DNA: TGTGCCAGCAGCTTAGATCAAACAGGGTTCGACGAGCAGTACTTC; CDR3 protein: CASSLDQTGFDEQYF
V gene: TRBV10-3; D gene: TRBD2; clone size: many; J gene: TRBJ2-7; CDR3 DNA: TGTGCCATCACGGATGCGGGGGGGAACGAGCAGTACTTC; CDR3 protein: CAITDAGGNEQYF
V gene: TRBV20-1; D gene: TRBD1; clone size: many; J gene: TRBJ2-5; CDR3 DNA: TGCAGTGCTAGACAGGGGGCAGGAGAGACCCAGTACTTC; CDR3 protein: CSARQGAGETQYF
V gene: TRBV20-1; D gene: NA; clone size: many; J gene: TRBJ1-1; CDR3 DNA: TGCAGTGCTAGCAAGGGAGAGAACACTGAAGCTTTCTTT; CDR3 protein: CSASKGENTEAFF
V gene: TRBV6-5; D gene: NA; clone size: many; J gene: TRBJ2-7; CDR3 DNA: TGTGCCAGCAGCCTGGCGGGCCTAGACTACGAGCAGTACTTC; CDR3 protein: CASSLAGLDYEQYF
V gene: TRBV2; D gene: NA; clone size: many; J gene: TRBJ1-1; CDR3 DNA: TGTGCCAGCAGTGTTTTGCCGGTGTGGAACACTGAAGCTTTCTTT; CDR3 protein: CASSVLPVWNTEAFF